Each of the 22 T cell receptor beta chains below was sequenced from the same sample in a study of blood T cell repertoires in COVID-19. TCRdb's table, derived via immunoSEQ multiplex PCR, lists solely in-frame clones and lacks some. This table holds nearly 55,000 clones, more than 70% found once. Sequencing used peripheral blood. The source of these receptors is a man between 65 and 85 years old with active COVID-19.

This clone was seen only a few times. The J gene is TRBJ1-5, the V gene TRBV5-6; D is unresolved. Germline-derived CDR1 and CDR2 are SGHDT and YYEEEE. Trimming took 4 bases from V and 2 from J, leaving 10 bases between them. This CDR3 has 14 residues. The CDR3 region is CASSGPGRNQPQHF. DNA for the CDR3: TGTGCCAGCAGCGGCCCGGGTCGCAATCAGCCCCAGCATTTT.

The chain uses TRBV18 and TRBJ2-5; perhaps TRBD2 as D (5 bases). CDR3 size: 13 residues. The ends were cut back, 4 bases at V and 2 bases at J, with 8 bases in the middle. Per the germline V gene, CDR1 is KGHSH and CDR2 is LQKENI. In DNA form, the CDR3 reads TGTGCCAGCTCACTCCCGGGACAAGAGACCCAGTACTTC. It translates to CASSLPGQETQYF.

The rearrangement uses TRBV6-5 and TRBJ1-1, with TRBD1 matching 11 bases. Germline loops: CDR1 MNHEY, CDR2 SVGAGI. V was pared by 7 bases and J by 1 base, with 5 bases of the junction left unmatched. The CDR3 length is 15 residues. As DNA, the CDR3 is TGTGCCAGCACCACGGACAGGGGGCCGAACACTGAAGCTTTCTTT. Its protein is CASTTDRGPNTEAFF.

This chain joins TRBV7-2 and TRBJ1-2; possible D gene TRBD1, 6 bases. The CDR3 is 14 amino acids. Germline lookup yields CDR1 SGHTA and CDR2 FQGNSA. The V and J ends lost 3 bases and 5 bases respectively, with 13 bases between them. The CDR3, as DNA: TGTGCCAGCAGCTTTGAGGGGGTTTGGTATGGCTACACCTTC. Translated, it gives CASSFEGVWYGYTF.

The chain employs TRBV6-5 and TRBJ2-7, with D possibly being TRBD2 (5 bases). The V gene's germline CDR1 is MNHEY and CDR2 SVGAGI. The V gene lost 0 bases and the J gene lost 2 bases, with 8 bases spanning the gap. The CDR3 consists of 14 residues. The CDR3 region is CASSYSGLPYEQYF. CDR3 bases: TGTGCCAGCAGTTACTCAGGACTCCCCTACGAGCAGTACTTC.

The chain combines TRBV5-1 with TRBJ1-2; D ambiguous. Trimming took 4 bases from V and 1 from J, leaving 11 bases between them. Germline CDR1 SGHRS, CDR2 YFSETQ. This CDR3 has 14 amino acids. This CDR3 is CASSLDGVNYGYTF. In DNA, the CDR3 is TGCGCCAGCAGCCTCGACGGGGTTAACTATGGCTACACCTTC.

The J gene is TRBJ2-5, the V gene TRBV9, with D possibly matching TRBD2 (6 bases). CDR3 length equals 17 residues. Germline values: CDR1 SGDLS, CDR2 YYNGEE. Trimming took off 4 bases at V and 4 bases at J, with 23 bases between the two ends. Here the CDR3 DNA reads TGTGCCAGCAGCCGCGGAGGGGTTATACCAGGTGGAGAGACCCAGTACTTC. Its protein is CASSRGGVIPGGETQYF.

The J gene is TRBJ2-7, the V gene TRBV2, with TRBD1 identical over 7 bases. The junction had 6 bases not matched to a gene; V was cut back by 8 bases and J by 2 bases. CDR3 length: 13 residues. CDR1 and CDR2 from the germline V gene are SNHLY and FYNNEI. CDR3 sequence reads: CASVRDSAYEQYF. The DNA of the CDR3 is TGTGCCAGCGTTCGGGACAGTGCCTACGAGCAGTACTTC.

As to this clone: Other DNA sequences in the sample encode the same CDR3. The chain links TRBV5-1 to TRBJ1-5; the match to TRBD1 covers 8 bases. The CDR3 runs to 15 residues. Germline-derived CDR1 and CDR2 are SGHRS and YFSETQ. The J segment lost 1 base and the V segment lost 2 bases, leaving 2 bases of the junction unmatched. The CDR3 DNA reads TGCGCCAGCAGCTTAGGACAGGGCAGCAATCAGCCCCAGCATTTT. Translating gives CASSLGQGSNQPQHF.

CDR3 coding DNA: TGTGCCAGCAGCTTGCCGAGAGAGACCCAGTACTTC. Amino acid sequence: CASSLPRETQYF. The chain is built from TRBV5-4 and TRBJ2-5; D not resolved. The germline CDR1 and CDR2 sequences are SGHNT and YYREEE (reference sequence). Trimming shortened V by 1 base and J by 4 bases, and 5 bases separated the two germline ends. CDR3 length: 12 residues.

The J gene is TRBJ1-5, the V gene TRBV19, with TRBD1 matching over 7 bases. The CDR3 has 14 amino acids. J was trimmed by 4 bases and V by 4 bases; bases with no gene match: 4. Per germline, CDR1 LNHDA and CDR2 SQIVND (reference sequence). This CDR3 is CASSRGQTNQPQHF. The CDR3, as DNA: TGTGCCAGTAGTAGGGGACAGACTAATCAGCCCCAGCATTTT. The entire variable domain, with the rest obtained from reference TRBV19 and TRBJ1-5, is as follows: DGGITQSPKYLFRKEGQNVTLSCEQNLNHDAMYWYRQDPGQGLRLIYYSQIVNDFQKGDIAEGYSVSREKKESFPLTVTSAQKNPTAFYLCASSRGQTNQPQHFGDGTRLSIL.

The chain carries TRBV28 and TRBJ2-2, with D possibly being TRBD1 (6 bases). CDR3 size: 15 residues. Trimming pared 5 bases from V and 1 base from J, leaving 11 bases between. The germline V gene encodes CDR1 MDHEN and CDR2 SYDVKM. The chain's CDR3 is CASSRVRGNTGELFF. The DNA of the CDR3 is TGTGCCAGCAGTCGAGTCAGGGGGAACACCGGGGAGCTGTTTTTT.

V and J are TRBV7-9 and TRBJ1-1, with D possibly matching TRBD1 (5 bases). The V and J ends lost 5 bases and 0 bases respectively, with 13 bases between them. CDR1 SEHNR and CDR2 FQNEAQ come from the germline V gene (reference sequence). This CDR3 is 15 amino acids long. In DNA, the CDR3 is TGTGCCAGCAGCATACCCCAGGGAATGAACACTGAAGCTTTCTTT. Amino acids: CASSIPQGMNTEAFF. The full variable domain, completed using reference TRBV7-9 and TRBJ1-1, is DTGVSQNPRHKITKRGQNVTFRCDPISEHNRLYWYRQTLGQGPEFLTYFQNEAQLEKSRLLSDRFSAERPKGSFSTLEIQRTEQGDSAMYLCASSIPQGMNTEAFFGQGTRLTVV.

The table lists this clone with a count of one. This chain links TRBV24-1 with TRBJ1-1; a weak D match, TRBD1 (6 bases). The CDR3 has 15 residues. V was pared by 2 bases and J by 4 bases, with 13 bases between. The germline CDR1 and CDR2 sequences are KGHDR and SFDVKD. The CDR3 reads CATSDSQGFGTEAFF. The CDR3 region has the DNA TGTGCCACCAGTGATTCACAGGGATTCGGCACTGAAGCTTTCTTT.

In its sample, this clone was seen once. This chain connects TRBV11-2 to TRBJ2-7, with 7 bases lining up with TRBD2. J was trimmed by 3 bases and V by 4 bases; bases with no gene match: 0. The CDR3 sequence is 12 residues long. Germline V gives CDR1 SGHAT, CDR2 FQNNGV. The CDR3 reads CASSWDYYEQYF. The DNA of the CDR3 is TGTGCCAGCAGCTGGGACTACTACGAGCAGTACTTC.

The gene calls are TRBV10-3 and TRBJ1-1; D gene ambiguous. Germline-derived CDR1 and CDR2 are ENHRY and SYGVKD. The CDR3 loop spans 13 amino acids. V lost 6 bases to trimming and J lost 6 bases, with 14 bases between them. This CDR3 is CAIRSDVLSEAFF. CDR3 bases: TGTGCCATCAGGAGTGATGTACTCTCTGAAGCTTTCTTT.

The chain uses TRBV18 and TRBJ2-1, with D perhaps matching TRBD2 (6 bases). Germline V lookup: CDR1 KGHSH, CDR2 LQKENI. Trimming took 2 bases from V and 8 from J, leaving 10 bases between them. This CDR3 region has 13 residues. CDR3 sequence reads: CASSPGRKDEQFF. In DNA, the CDR3 is TGTGCCAGCTCACCAGGGAGGAAGGATGAGCAGTTCTTC.

CDR3 DNA: TGTGCCAGCAGATGTACCGACAGGGTCAAAAACATTCAGTACTTC. Protein sequence: CASRCTDRVKNIQYF. This chain uses TRBV3-1 (or the pseudogene TRBV3-2) with TRBJ2-4; 7 nucleotides align to TRBD1. This CDR3 has 15 amino acids. V lost 6 bases, J lost 3 bases, and 8 bases stayed unmatched. Germline-derived CDR1 and CDR2 are LGHDT and YNNKEL (reference sequence).

The J gene is TRBJ2-2, the V gene TRBV7-8; TRBD2 aligns across 7 bases. V was clipped by 7 bases and J by 4 bases; unmatched bases: 9. Germline assignment: CDR1 SGHVS and CDR2 FQNEAQ. There are 15 residues in the CDR3. The CDR3 DNA follows: TGTGCCAGCATCTCCGCGGGGGTCCTCACCGGGGAGCTGTTTTTT. This translates into CASISAGVLTGELFF.

The chain combines TRBV6-4 with TRBJ2-3; the match to TRBD1 covers 9 bases. There are 15 residues in the CDR3. Germline CDR1 MRHNA, CDR2 SNTAGT. Unmatched junction bases numbered 3, after V lost 5 bases and J lost 0 bases. The CDR3 is CASSPDRGSTDTQYF. DNA of the CDR3: TGTGCCAGCAGTCCGGACAGGGGTAGCACAGATACGCAGTATTTT.

The rearrangement joins TRBV2 to TRBJ2-5, with 10 positions matching TRBD2. CDR1 and CDR2 from the germline V gene are SNHLY and FYNNEI. V was clipped by 6 bases and J by 5 bases; unmatched bases: 18. The CDR3 runs to 18 residues. CDR3 amino acids: CASSAIGRERGGRETQYF. The CDR3 region has the DNA TGTGCCAGCAGCGCCATCGGCCGCGAGCGGGGGGGGCGGGAGACCCAGTACTTC.

The chain couples TRBV27 to TRBJ2-2; TRBD2 might be the D (6 bases). The CDR3 totals 15 residues. Per the germline V gene, CDR1 is MNHEY and CDR2 is SMNVEV (reference sequence). The germline V and J ends were trimmed by 4 bases and 4 bases, with 13 bases remaining between them. CDR3 sequence reads: CASSSLGLVTGELFF. The CDR3, as DNA: TGTGCCAGCAGTTCATTGGGACTCGTCACCGGGGAGCTGTTTTTT.